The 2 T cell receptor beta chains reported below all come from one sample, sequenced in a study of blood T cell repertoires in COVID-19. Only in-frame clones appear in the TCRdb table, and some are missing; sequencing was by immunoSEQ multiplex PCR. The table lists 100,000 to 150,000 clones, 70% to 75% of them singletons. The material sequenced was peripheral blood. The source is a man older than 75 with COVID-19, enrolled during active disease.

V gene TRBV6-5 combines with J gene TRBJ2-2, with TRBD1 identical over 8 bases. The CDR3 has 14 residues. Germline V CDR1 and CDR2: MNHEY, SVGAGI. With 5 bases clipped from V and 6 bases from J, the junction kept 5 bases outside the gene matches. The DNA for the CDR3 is TGTGCCAGCAGTCCATCAGGGGGCCCCGGGGAGCTGTTTTTT. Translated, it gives CASSPSGGPGELFF.

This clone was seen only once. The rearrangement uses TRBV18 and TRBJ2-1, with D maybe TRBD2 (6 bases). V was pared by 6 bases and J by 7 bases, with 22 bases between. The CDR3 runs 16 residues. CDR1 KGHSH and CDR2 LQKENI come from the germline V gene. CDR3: CASSPQRDSKTNEQFF. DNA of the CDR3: TGTGCCAGCTCTCCCCAACGGGACTCCAAAACTAATGAGCAGTTCTTC. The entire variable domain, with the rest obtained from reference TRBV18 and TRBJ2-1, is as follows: NAGVMQNPRHLVRRRGQEARLRCSPMKGHSHVYWYRQLPEEGLKFMVYLQKENIIDESGMPKERFSAEFPKEGPSILRIQQVVRGDSAAYFCASSPQRDSKTNEQFFGPGTRLTVL.